This T cell receptor (beta chain) was identified during a study of T cell responses to AZD1222 COVID-19 vaccine. Study-wide results and limits: There were repertoire samples only from the period after the peak T cell response.

Sequencing used immunoSEQ multiplex PCR; TCRdb keeps in-frame clones, though not all of them. Of approximately 77,000 clones listed, roughly 94% are singletons. In regard to this clone: The antigen is not known.

The receptor's source is an adult in good health. The sequencing here drew on peripheral blood, taken on day 0 of MenACWY control vaccination.

In DNA form, the CDR3 reads TGTGCTAGTGGTTGGGACGGGACAGGAAATCGCACAGATACGCAGTATTTT. Protein sequence: CASGWDGTGNRTDTQYF. This chain uses TRBV12-5 with TRBJ2-3, with 8 bases that match TRBD1. V lost 4 bases to trimming and J lost 1 base; unmatched junction nucleotides: 10. Germline CDR1 LGHNT, CDR2 FRNRAP. The CDR3 length is 17 residues. Complete variable domain (other parts from reference TRBV12-5 and TRBJ2-3): DARVTQTPRHKVTEMGQEVTMRCQPILGHNTVFWYRQTMMQGLELLAYFRNRAPLDDSGMPKDRFSAEMPDATLATLKIQPSEPRDSAVYFCASGWDGTGNRTDTQYFGPGTRLTVL.